A selection of T cell receptor beta chains follows, all from one sample in a study of neurological immune-mediated disorders. MiXCR, run by TCRdb on the 5' RACE reads, gives a single entry per CDR3 protein. The data hold about 88,000 distinct CDR3 sequences, with 3.5% to 4% observed a single time. The sample taken for sequencing was PBMCs. These receptors all come from a woman younger than 30 with multiple sclerosis. Each CDR3 is given with its conserved first and last residue. The D gene is left open where the match is weak. Only some rows state a clone size, as once, few, many or a class for expanded clones.

length,V,size,D,J,CDR3
15,TRBV5-1,many,.,TRBJ1-5,CASSLSAGSNQPQHF
14,TRBV29-1,.,.,TRBJ2-1,CSVVQAVSYNEQFF
13,TRBV6-6,many,TRBD1,TRBJ2-7,CASSYRDSYEQYF
17,TRBV5-1,many,TRBD1,TRBJ2-2,CASSLGPWDRDTGELFF
15,TRBV5-1,many,.,TRBJ2-3,CASSPRWASADTQYF
15,TRBV5-1,many,TRBD1,TRBJ2-1,CASSWTGNTYNEQFF
16,TRBV11-2,many,TRBD1,TRBJ2-1,CASSLRTGGFLDEQFF
12,TRBV28,many,.,TRBJ1-4,CASSLGGGKLFF
15,TRBV5-6,many,.,TRBJ2-2,CASSPWDLEAGELFF
14,TRBV7-2,many,TRBD2,TRBJ2-7,CASSTRTSLHEQYF
13,TRBV9,many,.,TRBJ2-7,CASSGDTAYEQYF
12,TRBV5-1,many,.,TRBJ2-1,CASSLLGNEQFF
17,TRBV5-5,many,.,TRBJ2-3,CASSFRWGRTGTDTQYF
14,TRBV12-3/TRBV12-4,many,.,TRBJ2-5,CASSPSPQGETQYF
13,TRBV7-6,many,.,TRBJ1-1,CASSRTGSTEAFF
14,TRBV6-5,many,TRBD1,TRBJ1-2,CASSPAQGTGGYTF
15,TRBV13,many,TRBD1,TRBJ1-4,CASSLYGQGNEKLFF
14,TRBV7-9,many,.,TRBJ1-2,CASSLVASNYGYTF
12,TRBV7-8,many,.,TRBJ2-1,CASSSYRDEQFF
13,TRBV27,many,.,TRBJ2-5,CASSFTTQETQYF
12,TRBV28,many,.,TRBJ1-1,CASSTQGWYAFF
15,TRBV5-6,many,.,TRBJ2-7,CASSFGGTPSLEQYF
14,TRBV7-2,many,.,TRBJ1-2,CASSRRGTNYGYTF
15,TRBV20-1,.,TRBD1,TRBJ2-2,CSARRGQSYTGELFF
15,TRBV7-2,many,TRBD2,TRBJ2-7,CASSLAASGEYEQYF
14,TRBV4-2,many,TRBD1,TRBJ2-5,CASSKPGQPETQYF
16,TRBV3-1,many,.,TRBJ1-2,CASSQRSVGGNYGYTF
17,TRBV7-2,many,TRBD2,TRBJ2-3,CASSFGRGLAGNHTQYF
12,TRBV7-9,many,.,TRBJ2-1,CASSLVLNEQFF
14,TRBV20-1,many,TRBD1,TRBJ2-3,CSARDWTGRGTQYF
12,TRBV6-1,many,.,TRBJ2-7,CATLAPSYEQYF
16,TRBV10-3,many,TRBD2,TRBJ2-7,CATTGTSGGTPNEQYF
18,TRBV9,many,TRBD2,TRBJ2-2,CASSVEPPGLLDTGELFF
15,TRBV20-1,many,.,TRBJ2-1,CSARDPGVDYNEQFF
12,TRBV6-1,.,.,TRBJ2-3,CDSSSLGDTQYF
14,TRBV5-1,many,TRBD2,TRBJ2-7,CASSLMGGTYEQYF
15,TRBV3-1,many,.,TRBJ2-5,CASSLVTQYQETQYF
15,TRBV20-1,many,.,TRBJ2-1,CSAAVLGGGHNEQFF
13,TRBV2,many,TRBD1,TRBJ1-5,CASSDRESQPQHF
12,TRBV5-1,many,.,TRBJ2-5,CASSSHQETQYF
14,TRBV12-3/TRBV12-4,many,TRBD1,TRBJ1-2,CASSRGQDLYGYTF
15,TRBV6-2/TRBV6-3,many,TRBD2,TRBJ2-3,CASTQGLAGMNTQYF
13,TRBV20-1,many,TRBD1,TRBJ1-2,CSAPQRDSYGYTF
16,TRBV20-1,many,TRBD1,TRBJ2-3,CSANLPDRGDTDTQYF
17,TRBV4-2,many,.,TRBJ1-3,CASSQGGTASSGNTIYF
13,TRBV20-1,many,.,TRBJ1-6,CSARQQGSSPLHF
15,TRBV7-2,many,.,TRBJ2-1,CASSWERTGYNEQFF
16,TRBV6-1,many,.,TRBJ1-2,CASSGSGTTLFYGYTF
15,TRBV12-3/TRBV12-4,many,TRBD2,TRBJ2-1,CASRPAGGFYNEQFF
12,TRBV12-5,many,.,TRBJ2-5,CASGLAEETQYF
14,TRBV4-1,many,.,TRBJ1-5,CASSQDDTEGPQHF
13,TRBV6-5,few,.,TRBJ1-1,CASSYDSNTEAFF
15,TRBV10-3,many,TRBD1,TRBJ2-5,CAIRRTGAEQETQYF